This TCR beta chain was recorded in a study of shared clonotypes between healthy human individuals (dated by TCRdb to about 2020). For context, the study as a whole: The cohort included three men and a couple of women between 18 and 49 years of age. Each donor's leukapheresis produced roughly between roughly 0.9 and 9 billion PBMCs. Different laboratories and diverse techniques were used to prepare libraries and sequence TCR repertoires, to increase sequencing depth and limit assay-specific biases. For each donor, CD4 naive and CD4 memory were each run on three plates, CD8 naive on two plates, and CD8 memory on one plate. The study deeply sequenced blood TCR repertoires of about five healthy adults to estimate repertoire size and the extent of clonotype sharing between individuals. Beyond this particular receptor, the publication reports: Only blood was sampled, and tissue TCR repertoires likely differ from those in blood. Estimated clonotype richness was generally larger for naive than for memory subsets. When a few donors were compared, the shared fraction of clonotypes was about 5.4% for naive CD4, 3.5% to 4% for naive CD8, 2.3% for memory CD4, and approximately 0.4% for memory CD8. Clonotypes shared by all four sorted-subset donors showed higher generation probabilities than non-shared clonotypes. Rarefaction of sorted-subset datasets indicated incomplete sequencing despite the large sequencing depth. Pairwise subsampling led to the expectation that sequencing depth would affect the degree of clonotype sharing among donors. Because the study included a small number of donors, the genetic and exposure-history diversity represented was limited.

TCR CDR3 regions were amplified from genomic DNA by multiplex PCR using the deep immunoSEQ assay. Extracted genomic DNA from each cell subset was spread evenly across all wells of several immunoSEQ 96-well plates, with each plate serving as a replicate. For sorted subsets, 200 to 250 ng of genomic DNA, equivalent to 25,000 to 30,000 T cell genomes, went into each replicate PCR. The purified libraries were quantified using a Qubit 3.0 fluorometer, sized with a Bioanalyzer 2100, and then quantified again using the KAPA Library Quantification kit. Every immunoSEQ 96-well plate was sequenced on a dedicated single-read 150-cycle Illumina NextSeq 550 flow cell. The paper's data handling went like this. Because the immunoSEQ output held only junctional sequences and lacked quality scores, the filtering could not match the filtering applied to full-length reads. Sequences were annotated with PyIR, a Python wrapper for IgBLAST v1.9, and V/J genes and CDR3 were assigned using IMGT germline references. Reads were filtered out if the reads had weak V/J assignments (E-value above 1e-6), no CDR3, stop codons, out-of-frame junctions, or ambiguous translated residues. A V3J clonotype was defined by an identical inferred V gene, J gene, and CDR3 amino acid sequence. To compute the percentage overlap between repertoires, the number of shared unique clonotypes was divided by the size of the smaller repertoire. RTK rarefaction, the Chao1 estimator, and Recon v2.1 estimates of unobserved clonotypes were used to assess repertoire richness. For all TCRbeta clonotypes obtained by the gDNA method from several donors, generation probabilities were computed with OLGA. TCRdb holds this immuneACCESS table with in-frame rearrangements only. Some clones are missing; in checked studies, unresolved V genes explain under half, and the rest has no known cause. D and trimming were read from the DNA, whereas the V and J calls and clone size are those reported in that table. The sample table contains some 2,000,000 clones; only one count was recorded for approximately 95% of them. Around 0.13% of the sample is taken by the ten largest.

The donors were healthy, HIV-negative adults with no recently reported acute infections or vaccinations. Only Caucasian adults living in Nashville, Tennessee, USA were represented among the donors. Magnetic negative selection was used to enrich CD4+ T cells, after which naive cells were positively selected on CD45RA and the negative fraction became the memory subset. Blood was collected by leukapheresis, and PBMCs were isolated by Ficoll-Histopaque density gradient centrifugation and then cryopreserved in liquid nitrogen vapor phase. Purity and quantity of every magnetically sorted T cell population were checked by analytical flow cytometry. Genomic DNA was isolated from each sorted fraction and quantified by UV absorbance on a Nanodrop 2000c. Of note for this clone: Its antigen is still unknown. No much larger clone exists at a distance of one base, and base qualities are not known.

Trimming takes 1 base from V and 3 bases from J, and the germline ends sit 10 bases apart. Including cysteine and phenylalanine, the CDR3 has 14 amino acids. Just the 42-base CDR3 DNA is kept, in frame starting at base 1. CDR1 SGHTA and CDR2 FQGTGA are derived from the germline V gene. Rearrangement joined TRBV7-3 to TRBJ2-7; D gene: possibly TRBD1, on 6 matching bases. Sequencing used naive CD4+ T cells sorted from blood. Read against the paper, the sample's cell subset or site label means: CD45RA+ positively selected. The receptor was isolated from a man between 18 and 29 years old in good health. This receptor carries the CDR3 CASSLKKQGYEQYF. The sequence in DNA is TGTGCCAGCAGCTTAAAGAAACAGGGCTACGAGCAGTACTTC.